The rows below give T cell receptor beta chains drawn from one sample of a study of vaccination effects on CD4 cells after COVID-19. These receptors' targets are unknown. This table comes from immunoSEQ multiplex PCR, and its TCRdb copy is limited to in-frame clones, with some not included. This sample has more than 60,000 clones; about 74% occur once, and the top ten carry around 2.4%. The material sequenced was CD4+ T cells from PBMCs cultured without peptide, taken after COVID-19 vaccination. These receptors all come from a human donor who received a COVID-19 vaccine. Both conserved end residues are part of each CDR3. A D gene is named only where the DNA matches it firmly. Where a row states a size, it is once, few, many or the class of an expanded clone; other rows omit it.

V gene: TRBV11-1
clone size: .
D gene: .
J gene: TRBJ2-2
CDR3 DNA: TGTGCCAGCAGCTTAGGAAGGACGCTCACCGGGGAGCTGTTTTTT
CDR3 protein: CASSLGRTLTGELFF

V gene: TRBV3-1/TRBV3-2
clone size: .
D gene: .
J gene: TRBJ2-6
CDR3 DNA: TGTGCCAGCAGCCAAGATCCCGGGGCCAACGTCCTGACTTTC
CDR3 protein: CASSQDPGANVLTF

V gene: TRBV11-2
clone size: .
D gene: TRBD1
J gene: TRBJ2-2
CDR3 DNA: TGTGCCAGCAGCGAACGTGCCGGGACAGGGAACACCGGGGAGCTGTTTTTT
CDR3 protein: CASSERAGTGNTGELFF

V gene: TRBV9
clone size: .
D gene: TRBD2
J gene: TRBJ2-2
CDR3 DNA: TGTGCCAGCAGCGGAAGCGGGGGCCTGGCGGGCGGGGAGCTGTTTTTT
CDR3 protein: CASSGSGGLAGGELFF

V gene: TRBV2
clone size: .
D gene: .
J gene: TRBJ1-4
CDR3 DNA: TGTGCCAGTTTAACGGGACGGACGGGTGAAAAACTGTTTTTT
CDR3 protein: CASLTGRTGEKLFF

V gene: TRBV4-2
clone size: .
D gene: .
J gene: TRBJ2-5
CDR3 DNA: TGTGCCAGCAGCCAAGATCCCTCTGGCGCCGGGACCCGGGATTCGGAGACCCAGTACTTC
CDR3 protein: CASSQDPSGAGTRDSETQYF

V gene: TRBV6-5
clone size: .
D gene: .
J gene: TRBJ1-4
CDR3 DNA: TGTGCCAGCATTTATCAGGGGTTCGGTTCAAATGAAAAACTGTTTTTT
CDR3 protein: CASIYQGFGSNEKLFF

V gene: TRBV2
clone size: .
D gene: TRBD1
J gene: TRBJ2-2
CDR3 DNA: TGTGCCAGCAGTGTTAGGACAGGAACCACCGGGGAGCTGTTTTTT
CDR3 protein: CASSVRTGTTGELFF

V gene: TRBV5-4
clone size: .
D gene: TRBD1
J gene: TRBJ1-1
CDR3 DNA: TGTGCCAGCAGCTCCCCGGCAGGGGGAAGGACTGAAGCTTTCTTT
CDR3 protein: CASSSPAGGRTEAFF

V gene: TRBV19
clone size: .
D gene: TRBD1
J gene: TRBJ1-5
CDR3 DNA: TGTGCCAGTAGTGTTGGGACAGGGTCAAGGAGCAATCAGCCCCAGCATTTT
CDR3 protein: CASSVGTGSRSNQPQHF

V gene: TRBV12-5
clone size: .
D gene: .
J gene: TRBJ1-5
CDR3 DNA: TGTGCTAGTGGTTACCAGGGAATGGGCCAGCCCCAGCATTTT
CDR3 protein: CASGYQGMGQPQHF

V gene: TRBV29-1
clone size: .
D gene: .
J gene: TRBJ1-1
CDR3 DNA: TGCAGCGTTGTGGGCGGTGGGGCGATCGAAGCTTTCTTT
CDR3 protein: CSVVGGGAIEAFF

V gene: TRBV5-1
clone size: .
D gene: .
J gene: TRBJ1-2
CDR3 DNA: TGCGCCAGCAGCCGCGAGAACTATGGCTACACCTTC
CDR3 protein: CASSRENYGYTF

V gene: TRBV7-9
clone size: .
D gene: TRBD1
J gene: TRBJ2-5
CDR3 DNA: TGTGCCAGCAGGGCAACGGGACAGCAAGAGACCCAGTACTTC
CDR3 protein: CASRATGQQETQYF

V gene: TRBV5-1
clone size: .
D gene: .
J gene: TRBJ1-3
CDR3 DNA: TGCGCCAGCAGCTTGACAGGGATAGCTGGAAACACCATATATTTT
CDR3 protein: CASSLTGIAGNTIYF

V gene: TRBV2
clone size: .
D gene: TRBD1
J gene: TRBJ2-1
CDR3 DNA: TGTGCCAGCAGGCGACAGGGGTTACATTCCAATGAGCAGTTCTTC
CDR3 protein: CASRRQGLHSNEQFF

V gene: TRBV19
clone size: .
D gene: TRBD2
J gene: TRBJ2-1
CDR3 DNA: TGTGCCAGTAGTATTTCGGCGGGGGGTTCCTACAATGAGCAGTTCTTC
CDR3 protein: CASSISAGGSYNEQFF

V gene: TRBV28
clone size: .
D gene: TRBD1
J gene: TRBJ1-2
CDR3 DNA: TGTGCCAGCAGTGAACCGGGACAGCGTTATTATGGCTACACCTTC
CDR3 protein: CASSEPGQRYYGYTF

V gene: TRBV6-5
clone size: .
D gene: .
J gene: TRBJ1-3
CDR3 DNA: TGTGCCAGCAGGCAGAGCTCTGGAAACACCATATATTTT
CDR3 protein: CASRQSSGNTIYF

V gene: TRBV4-2
clone size: .
D gene: .
J gene: TRBJ2-5
CDR3 DNA: TGTGCCAGCAGCCGGAAGGACAAACAAGAGACCCAGTACTTC
CDR3 protein: CASSRKDKQETQYF

V gene: TRBV15
clone size: .
D gene: .
J gene: TRBJ1-2
CDR3 DNA: TGTGCCACCAGTCCCGAACGAAGGGACCATTATGGCTACACCTTC
CDR3 protein: CATSPERRDHYGYTF

V gene: TRBV30
clone size: .
D gene: TRBD1
J gene: TRBJ1-3
CDR3 DNA: TGTGCCTGGAGTCGGACAGGAAACTCTGGAAACACCATATATTTT
CDR3 protein: CAWSRTGNSGNTIYF

V gene: TRBV19
clone size: .
D gene: TRBD1
J gene: TRBJ2-5
CDR3 DNA: TGTGCCAGTAGCCCATCCGGGACAGGAACAAAAGAGACCCAGTACTTC
CDR3 protein: CASSPSGTGTKETQYF

V gene: TRBV19
clone size: once
D gene: TRBD2
J gene: TRBJ2-5
CDR3 DNA: TGTGCCAGTAGGATAGCGGGGGGGAAAGAGACCCAGTACTTC
CDR3 protein: CASRIAGGKETQYF

V gene: TRBV3-1/TRBV3-2
clone size: .
D gene: TRBD1
J gene: TRBJ2-2
CDR3 DNA: TGTGCCAGCAGCCAAGTAGGGGGCCTAAACACCGGGGAGCTGTTTTTT
CDR3 protein: CASSQVGGLNTGELFF

V gene: TRBV7-2
clone size: .
D gene: .
J gene: TRBJ1-4
CDR3 DNA: TGTGCCAGCAGCGAAACCGGGACGGGTGCTGAAAAACTGTTTTTT
CDR3 protein: CASSETGTGAEKLFF

V gene: TRBV5-6
clone size: once
D gene: .
J gene: TRBJ2-5
CDR3 DNA: TGTGCCAGCAACCCCCTTGGAGGGACGAGAGAGACCCAGTACTTC
CDR3 protein: CASNPLGGTRETQYF

V gene: TRBV7-2
clone size: few
D gene: .
J gene: TRBJ1-4
CDR3 DNA: TGTGCCAGCAGCTTATCAGGGCTTAATGAAAAACTGTTTTTT
CDR3 protein: CASSLSGLNEKLFF

V gene: TRBV29-1
clone size: .
D gene: .
J gene: TRBJ1-3
CDR3 DNA: TGCAGTGTGGGGCGGGGGCCTGGAAACACCATATATTTT
CDR3 protein: CSVGRGPGNTIYF

V gene: TRBV28
clone size: few
D gene: TRBD2
J gene: TRBJ2-2
CDR3 DNA: TGTGCCAGCACCACTAGCGGAAGTACGAACACCGGGGAGCTGTTTTTT
CDR3 protein: CASTTSGSTNTGELFF

V gene: TRBV6-6
clone size: .
D gene: TRBD1
J gene: TRBJ1-5
CDR3 DNA: TGTGCCAGCAGTGATGGGGACAGTTATCAGCCCCAGCATTTT
CDR3 protein: CASSDGDSYQPQHF

V gene: TRBV30
clone size: .
D gene: .
J gene: TRBJ1-1
CDR3 DNA: TGTGCCTGGAGCCGCTCGGGGCTGAACACTGAAGCTTTCTTT
CDR3 protein: CAWSRSGLNTEAFF

V gene: TRBV3-1/TRBV3-2
clone size: few
D gene: .
J gene: TRBJ1-4
CDR3 DNA: TGTGCCAGCCGTCGGACATCAACTAATGAAAAACTGTTTTTT
CDR3 protein: CASRRTSTNEKLFF

V gene: TRBV11-2
clone size: few
D gene: .
J gene: TRBJ2-2
CDR3 DNA: TGTGCCAGCAGCTTACTCGGGACACGTCGGCTTGGCACCGGGGAGCTGTTTTTT
CDR3 protein: CASSLLGTRRLGTGELFF

V gene: TRBV19
clone size: .
D gene: .
J gene: TRBJ1-4
CDR3 DNA: TGTGCCAGTAGTTTTGGGGCAACTAATGAAAAACTGTTTTTT
CDR3 protein: CASSFGATNEKLFF

V gene: TRBV9
clone size: .
D gene: .
J gene: TRBJ2-2
CDR3 DNA: TGTGCCAGCAGCGTAGCTGACGGGAACACCGGGGAGCTGTTTTTT
CDR3 protein: CASSVADGNTGELFF

V gene: TRBV5-5
clone size: once
D gene: .
J gene: TRBJ1-1
CDR3 DNA: TGTGCCAGCAGCTGGCGGGGCAGCGGCACTGAAGCTTTCTTT
CDR3 protein: CASSWRGSGTEAFF

V gene: TRBV11-2
clone size: .
D gene: .
J gene: TRBJ1-4
CDR3 DNA: TGTGCCAGCAGCTTAGTGGTACGGAAGGATCGTGAAAAACTGTTTTTT
CDR3 protein: CASSLVVRKDREKLFF

V gene: TRBV5-1
clone size: .
D gene: .
J gene: TRBJ1-1
CDR3 DNA: TGCGCCAGCAGCCCCCGTGCAGGGGACACTGAAGCTTTCTTT
CDR3 protein: CASSPRAGDTEAFF

V gene: TRBV2
clone size: .
D gene: .
J gene: TRBJ2-3
CDR3 DNA: TGTGCCAGCATCCAGCGTCAGACAGATACGCAGTATTTT
CDR3 protein: CASIQRQTDTQYF

V gene: TRBV27
clone size: .
D gene: TRBD1
J gene: TRBJ2-1
CDR3 DNA: TGTGCCAGCAGCAGAACTGGGACAGCTCGCGGCAATGAGCAGTTCTTC
CDR3 protein: CASSRTGTARGNEQFF

V gene: TRBV6-5
clone size: .
D gene: .
J gene: TRBJ1-4
CDR3 DNA: TGTGCCAGCGCGGGGGGGGTGGCTAATGAAAAACTGTTTTTT
CDR3 protein: CASAGGVANEKLFF

V gene: TRBV19
clone size: .
D gene: TRBD1
J gene: TRBJ1-2
CDR3 DNA: TGTGCCAGTAGTAAAGACAGGGTGGTTACGTATGGCTACACCTTC
CDR3 protein: CASSKDRVVTYGYTF

V gene: TRBV7-8
clone size: .
D gene: .
J gene: TRBJ1-6
CDR3 DNA: TGTGCCAGCAGCTTATACCGGGATTCACCCCTCCACTTT
CDR3 protein: CASSLYRDSPLHF

V gene: TRBV24-1
clone size: .
D gene: .
J gene: TRBJ1-4
CDR3 DNA: TGTGCCACCAGTGATACGGGGGGTGGCGAAAAACTGTTTTTT
CDR3 protein: CATSDTGGGEKLFF